The rows below give T cell receptor beta chains drawn from one sample of a study of T cell responses to AZD1222 COVID-19 vaccine. TCRdb's copy holds only in-frame clones and misses some; the assay was immunoSEQ multiplex PCR. The sample yields about 130,000 clones, less than 95% seen once. Material: peripheral blood, obtained on day 0 of MenACWY control vaccination. All receptors come from an adult in good health. CDR3s include the opening cysteine and the closing phenylalanine or tryptophan. The D gene is left open where the match is weak. Not every row has a clone size; where given, it reads once, few, many or a size class.

>TRBJ2-1|-|TRBV6-5|-|14
TGTGCCACCCTCTCCCCCGTATCCTACAATGAGCAGTTCTTC
CATLSPVSYNEQFF
>TRBJ2-5|-|TRBV11-1|-|14
TGTGCCAGCAGCTTAGTCGTCAAAAATGAAGCCCAGTACTTC
CASSLVVKNEAQYF
>TRBJ2-1|TRBD1|TRBV7-8|-|15
TGTGCCAGCAGCCGCCGGGACAGGGGGGGGGATGAGCAGTTCTTC
CASSRRDRGGDEQFF
>TRBJ1-1|-|TRBV28|-|13
TGTGCCAGCAGTTTGTTCGGGCAGGGTGAAGCTTTCTTT
CASSLFGQGEAFF
>TRBJ1-6|-|TRBV7-9|-|15
TGTGCCAGCAGCTTAGCCTTAAATGTAAATTCACCCCTCCACTTT
CASSLALNVNSPLHF
>TRBJ2-5|-|TRBV5-5|-|15
TGTGCCAGCAGCTTTGGTCCGGGGGAGCAAGAGACCCAGTACTTC
CASSFGPGEQETQYF
>TRBJ2-7|-|TRBV14|-|14
TGTGCCAGCAGCGCGGGACAGCTTGCCTACGAGCAGTACTTC
CASSAGQLAYEQYF
>TRBJ1-6|TRBD1|TRBV10-3|-|14
TGTGCCATCAATGTCGGACAGGGGAATTCACCCCTCCACTTT
CAINVGQGNSPLHF
>TRBJ1-2|-|TRBV15|-|16
TGTGCCACCAGCAGAGATTTCATTCAGGCAAACTATGGCTACACCTTC
CATSRDFIQANYGYTF
>TRBJ2-1|-|TRBV18|once|15
TGTGCCAGCTCACCACCGGGGAGCTCCTACAATGAGCAGTTCTTC
CASSPPGSSYNEQFF
>TRBJ1-5|TRBD1|TRBV7-2|-|15
TGTGCCAGCAGCTTAGCGGGACAGGGGAATCAGCCCCAGCATTTT
CASSLAGQGNQPQHF
>TRBJ2-2|-|TRBV11-2|-|13
TGTGCCAGCAGCTTTAGTGGTACCGGGGAGCTGTTTTTT
CASSFSGTGELFF
>TRBJ2-5|-|TRBV19|once|14
TGTGCCAGTAGTGTTCGACAAGTACAAGAGACCCAGTACTTC
CASSVRQVQETQYF
>TRBJ1-2|-|TRBV5-6|-|15
TGTGCCAGCAGCCCACAGATTGTGGGGGAGCGGGGCTACACCTTC
CASSPQIVGERGYTF
>TRBJ1-5|-|TRBV6-5|-|14
TGTGCCAGCAACCCAAGGGAAAGCAATCAGCCCCAGCATTTT
CASNPRESNQPQHF
>TRBJ1-1|-|TRBV7-8|-|13
TGTGCCAGCAGCCCCCGTGGGAACACTGAAGCTTTCTTT
CASSPRGNTEAFF
>TRBJ2-7|TRBD1|TRBV6-5|once|13
TGTGCCAGCCGAGGGGACAGAGACTACGAGCAGTACTTC
CASRGDRDYEQYF
>TRBJ2-1|-|TRBV28|once|14
TGTGCCAGCAGACGCTCCGGCTCCTACAATGAGCAGTTCTTC
CASRRSGSYNEQFF
>TRBJ2-2|TRBD1|TRBV30|-|16
TGTGCCAAAAACAGGGCCGGGACAGGGATTGCCGGGGAGCTGTTTTTT
CAKNRAGTGIAGELFF
>TRBJ2-1|TRBD2|TRBV27|-|15
TGTGCCAGCAGTTCGCCGGGACTAGCGCACAATGAGCAGTTCTTC
CASSSPGLAHNEQFF
>TRBJ1-2|-|TRBV6-5|few|15
TGTGCCAGCAGTCCCGAAGGGGGGGCCGGCTATGGCTACACCTTC
CASSPEGGAGYGYTF
>TRBJ1-2|-|TRBV9|-|15
TGTGCCAGCAGCGCCGCTACTCAAGGGAACTATGGCTACACCTTC
CASSAATQGNYGYTF
>TRBJ1-1|-|TRBV6-1|-|15
TGTGCCAGCAGTTCCCACAGCGGCATGAACACTGAAGCTTTCTTT
CASSSHSGMNTEAFF
>TRBJ1-1|-|TRBV5-6|-|14
TGTGCCAGCAGCCCGAGAGGTTGGGACACTGAAGCTTTCTTT
CASSPRGWDTEAFF
>TRBJ1-2|TRBD1|TRBV18|-|16
TGTGCCAGCTCGGCCTCCTTCGGGACAGGAGGGAATGGCTACACCTTC
CASSASFGTGGNGYTF
>TRBJ2-5|TRBD2|TRBV3-1/TRBV3-2|-|15
TGTGCCAGCAGCCAGGGACTAGCGGGAGAAGAGACCCAGTACTTC
CASSQGLAGEETQYF
>TRBJ1-2|-|TRBV19|once|16
TGTGCCAGTAACGGGGGGTGGCTGAATGGTCCCTATGGCTACACCTTC
CASNGGWLNGPYGYTF
>TRBJ2-3|TRBD1|TRBV10-2|-|14
TGCGCCACCGAGGGACAGGGGCGCCCAGATACGCAGTATTTT
CATEGQGRPDTQYF
>TRBJ2-7|-|TRBV29-1|-|12
TGCAGCGTTGAATCGTCGAACTACGAGCAGTACTTC
CSVESSNYEQYF
>TRBJ1-2|TRBD1|TRBV2|once|13
TGTGCCAGCAGTAAGGACAGGGCGGCGGGCTACACCTTC
CASSKDRAAGYTF
>TRBJ2-1|-|TRBV5-1|-|16
TGCGCCAGCAGCTTGTCAGCCGGGACCTTATACAATGAGCAGTTCTTC
CASSLSAGTLYNEQFF
>TRBJ2-5|-|TRBV15|-|15
TGTGCCACCAGCAGAGATCCATTACCCCAAGAGACCCAGTACTTC
CATSRDPLPQETQYF
>TRBJ1-1|-|TRBV19|-|13
TGTGCCAGCAGTATCCAATTGGACACTGAAGCTTTCTTT
CASSIQLDTEAFF
>TRBJ1-6|TRBD1|TRBV2|-|13
TGTGCCAGTCAAGGGACAGGGAATTCACCCCTCCACTTT
CASQGTGNSPLHF
>TRBJ2-1|TRBD2|TRBV7-3|-|16
TGTGCCAGCAGCTTACTCCCGGGAGGGCGGTACAATGAGCAGTTCTTC
CASSLLPGGRYNEQFF
>TRBJ2-1|TRBD2|TRBV7-2|-|16
TGTGCCAGCAGGGAAACTAGCGGGAGAGTCTACAATGAGCAGTTCTTC
CASRETSGRVYNEQFF
>TRBJ2-1|TRBD2|TRBV9|-|16
TGTGCCAGCAGCGAAAAGACTAGCGGGATTTTCAATGAGCAGTTCTTC
CASSEKTSGIFNEQFF
>TRBJ2-2|-|TRBV14|-|15
TGTGCCAGCAGCCAAGAACGCCTGAACACCGGGGAGCTGTTTTTT
CASSQERLNTGELFF
>TRBJ1-1|-|TRBV9|-|14
TGTGCCAGCAGCGCGCGACAGGAAAACACTGAAGCTTTCTTT
CASSARQENTEAFF
>TRBJ2-1|-|TRBV6-2/TRBV6-3|-|19
TGTGCCAGCAGTTACGTACCCCTTGTGGGTCGGGGGAGAAACAATGAGCAGTTCTTC
CASSYVPLVGRGRNNEQFF
>TRBJ1-3|-|TRBV5-1|-|14
TGCGCCAGCAGCGGGGGGGTCTCTGGAAACACCATATATTTT
CASSGGVSGNTIYF
>TRBJ1-2|-|TRBV6-5|few|13
TGTGCCAGCAATGTCAAGGAGACGACTGGCTACACCTTC
CASNVKETTGYTF
>TRBJ2-5|TRBD1|TRBV11-1|-|13
TGTGCCAGTAAGACAGGGAACCAAGAGACCCAGTACTTC
CASKTGNQETQYF
>TRBJ2-1|-|TRBV29-1|-|11
TGCAGCGCCGGACGGGGGAATGAGCAGTTCTTC
CSAGRGNEQFF
>TRBJ1-1|-|TRBV28|-|15
TGTGCCGGAAGGGACACCCGAAAGGATGGGACTGAAGCTTTCTTT
CAGRDTRKDGTEAFF
>TRBJ1-6|-|TRBV6-1|-|15
TGTGCCAGCAGGGAAGCGAGCTCCTATAATTCACCCCTCCACTTT
CASREASSYNSPLHF
>TRBJ1-4|TRBD1|TRBV9|-|17
TGTGCCAGCAGCAATTTGGGACAGACGGCAACTAATGAAAAACTGTTTTTT
CASSNLGQTATNEKLFF
>TRBJ2-5|-|TRBV5-1|once|14
TGCGCCAGCAGCTTGGCGGGACTTAAAGAGACCCAGTACTTC
CASSLAGLKETQYF
>TRBJ2-5|-|TRBV10-3|-|14
TGTGCCATCAGTGAATGGGGCTCTAAAGAGACCCAGTACTTC
CAISEWGSKETQYF
>TRBJ1-1|-|TRBV28|-|14
TGTGCCAGCAGTTTGATCGGAATGAACACTGAAGCTTTCTTT
CASSLIGMNTEAFF
>TRBJ2-1|TRBD2|TRBV9|-|20
TGTGCCAGCAGCGTAGCCAGGGGGACTAGCGACCCGAGCTCCTACAATGAGCAGTTCTTC
CASSVARGTSDPSSYNEQFF
>TRBJ1-1|-|TRBV13|-|11
TGTGCCAGCAGCCGAGGTAGGGAGGCTTTCTTT
CASSRGREAFF
>TRBJ2-3|-|TRBV4-1|-|15
TGCGCCAGCAGCCAGGGGCGCGGCAGCACAGATACGCAGTATTTT
CASSQGRGSTDTQYF
>TRBJ1-1|-|TRBV5-4|-|15
TGTGCCAGCAGCTTGGGACGGGGGCTCGGCACTGAAGCTTTCTTT
CASSLGRGLGTEAFF
>TRBJ2-7|TRBD2|TRBV10-2|-|14
TGCGCCAGCACAGCGGGAGGGATACCCTACGAGCAGTACTTC
CASTAGGIPYEQYF
>TRBJ1-5|-|TRBV13|-|16
TGTGCCAGCAGCTTAGGCTTGGCGGGCGACGAAGAGCCCCAGCATTTT
CASSLGLAGDEEPQHF
>TRBJ2-5|-|TRBV7-2|-|13
TGTGCCAGCAGCTTACGGCAGGAAGAGACCCAGTACTTC
CASSLRQEETQYF
>TRBJ1-2|TRBD1|TRBV28|-|15
TGTGCCAGCAGTCCCCGGGACAGGCGTAACTATGGCTACACCTTC
CASSPRDRRNYGYTF
>TRBJ1-5|TRBD1|TRBV6-5|-|15
TGTGCCAGCACCCTCGGGACAGTCTGGTCTCAGCCCCAGCATTTT
CASTLGTVWSQPQHF